Below, 27 T cell receptor beta chains from the same sample are listed, as sequenced in a study of T-cell reconstitution after alpha-beta-depleted transplantation in children. The library targeted TCRbeta and was prepared with unique molecular identifiers. TCRdb re-called the PCR reads with MiXCR, one entry per CDR3 protein. The sample contains approximately 97,000 distinct CDR3 sequences, over 6% of which appear only once. Sequenced here: PBMCs, sampled before TCRalphabeta/CD19-depleted stem cell transplant. These receptors all stem from a boy between 2 and 10 years old with acute lymphoblastic leukemia, due to receive a stem cell transplant.

The V gene is TRBV2, the J gene TRBJ1-1; 11 bases fit TRBD1. V lost 7 bases and J lost 11; bases outside the gene matches: 12. The CDR3 runs 14 residues. Germline loops: CDR1 SNHLY, CDR2 FYNNEI. The CDR3 nucleotides read TGTGCCAGCACCGGACAGGGGGCGGGAGTTCGCGCTTTCTTT. Residues: CASTGQGAGVRAFF.

This clonotype was picked up a small number of times. V is TRBV20-1 and J is TRBJ1-1; 7 bases map to TRBD1. J gave up 3 bases and V 5 bases, and 6 bases lay outside the gene matches. The CDR3 contains 13 residues. CDR1 DFQATT and CDR2 SNEGSKA come from the germline V gene (reference sequence). The CDR3 is CSAGTGVDTEAFF. In DNA, the CDR3 is TGCAGTGCTGGAACAGGGGTTGACACTGAAGCTTTCTTT.

The chain employs TRBV5-1 and TRBJ1-2; no clear D. Deletions cut 0 bases from V and 2 bases from J, with 8 bases between. CDR1 is SGHRS and CDR2 is YFSETQ in the germline V gene. This CDR3 has 14 residues. In DNA, the CDR3 is TGCGCCAGCAGCTTGGGGGGTGTCAACTATGGCTACACCTTC. Translated: CASSLGGVNYGYTF.

In this sample, this clonotype turned up many times. The gene calls are TRBV7-9 and TRBJ1-1; 9 bases line up with TRBD1. The germline V gene has CDR1 SEHNR and CDR2 FQNEAQ (reference sequence). Germline trimming cut 6 bases from V and 0 bases from J; bases unmatched to any gene: 2. The CDR3 totals 14 residues. CDR3 amino acids: CASSWTGVNTEAFF. CDR3 sequence (DNA): TGTGCCAGCAGTTGGACAGGGGTGAACACTGAAGCTTTCTTT.

This clonotype was seen many times. The CDR3, as DNA: TGTGCCAGCAGCCAGGGGGCCGAAGATACGCAGTATTTT. This encodes CASSQGAEDTQYF. This chain links TRBV28 with TRBJ2-3, with TRBD1 matching 8 bases. The CDR3 consists of 13 residues. V lost 6 bases and J lost 5; bases outside the gene matches: 4. CDR1 and CDR2 from the germline V gene are MDHEN and SYDVKM.

This clonotype was picked up many times. The chain uses TRBV6-5 and TRBJ1-1; D uncertain. Trimming took 5 bases from V and 1 from J, leaving 5 bases between them. This CDR3 contains 12 residues. The germline V gene encodes CDR1 MNHEY and CDR2 SVGAGI. The CDR3 nucleotides are TGTGCCAGCAGTCGATGGAACACTGAAGCTTTCTTT. It encodes CASSRWNTEAFF.

This clonotype has a handful of counts. The chain combines TRBV3-1 with TRBJ2-1; TRBD2 aligns across 12 bases. Losses at the gene ends were 4 bases for V and 9 bases for J; bases not matched to a gene: 7. This CDR3 region has 15 residues. The germline gives CDR1 LGHDT, CDR2 YNNKEL (reference sequence). The CDR3 sequence is CASSLTSGGMSEQFF. The CDR3 DNA reads TGTGCCAGCAGCCTTACTAGCGGGGGGATGAGTGAGCAGTTCTTC.

The rearrangement uses TRBV5-1 and TRBJ2-4; tentatively, D is TRBD1 (7 bases). The CDR3 has 14 amino acids. The ends were cut back, 0 bases at V and 8 bases at J, with 12 bases in the middle. Germline V CDR1 and CDR2: SGHRS, YFSETQ. CDR3 protein: CASSLGRGADIQYF. The CDR3 DNA is TGCGCCAGCAGCTTGGGCAGGGGGGCGGACATTCAGTACTTC.

This clonotype was counted between two and nine times. The V gene is TRBV3-1, the J gene TRBJ2-7, with D possibly called TRBD1 or TRBD2 (5 bases each). Germline values: CDR1 LGHDT, CDR2 YNNKEL (reference sequence). CDR3 length: 17 amino acids. The ends were cut back, 6 bases at V and 4 bases at J, with 25 bases in the middle. CDR3 region: CASSFGAGTNLNYEQYF. The CDR3 DNA reads as TGTGCCAGCAGTTTCGGAGCAGGGACCAACTTAAATTACGAGCAGTACTTC.

V and J are TRBV5-1 and TRBJ1-2; no reliable D call. CDR1 is SGHRS, CDR2 YFSETQ, per germline. V lost 4 bases and J lost 4, with 11 bases in between. There are 13 residues in the CDR3. The CDR3 here is CASSVDVPYGYTF. DNA for the CDR3: TGCGCCAGCAGCGTCGACGTTCCCTATGGCTACACCTTC.

This clonotype has a count of ten or more. The chain recombines TRBV20-1 with TRBJ2-7; D gene unclear. The CDR3 is made up of 12 amino acids. In germline, CDR1 is DFQATT, CDR2 SNEGSKA (reference sequence). Deletions cut 3 bases from V and 2 bases from J, with 8 bases between. The CDR3 protein is CSASPTTYEQYF. In DNA form, the CDR3 reads TGCAGTGCTAGTCCCACTACCTACGAGCAGTACTTC.

In its sample, this clonotype was seen many times. V usage is TRBV20-1 and J usage is TRBJ1-6; tentatively, D is TRBD1 (5 bases). The CDR3 sequence is 16 residues long. V lost 3 bases and J lost 0, with 12 bases in between. The germline V gene has CDR1 DFQATT and CDR2 SNEGSKA (reference sequence). The CDR3 DNA follows: TGCAGTGCTAGTAGAACAGGAGGCTCCTATAATTCACCCCTCCACTTT. Protein sequence: CSASRTGGSYNSPLHF.

This clonotype was seen a few times. The chain links TRBV5-1 to TRBJ1-1; a weak D match, TRBD1 (5 bases). Looked up from germline, CDR1 is SGHRS and CDR2 is YFSETQ. Trimming left V 0 bases short and J 5 bases short, with 14 bases between. The CDR3 extends over 15 amino acids. DNA of the CDR3: TGCGCCAGCAGCTTGGGGGGGAGGTCGTCAACTGAAGCTTTCTTT. Its protein product is CASSLGGRSSTEAFF.

This clonotype came up a few times. V and J are TRBV20-1 and TRBJ2-2, with 8 positions matching TRBD1. Germline V CDR1 and CDR2: DFQATT, SNEGSKA (reference sequence). V trimming: 3 bases; J trimming: 1 base; junction bases outside the gene matches: 7. CDR3 length: 16 amino acids. The CDR3 reads CSASNPGTGNTGELFF. Written as DNA, the CDR3 is TGCAGTGCTAGCAATCCCGGGACAGGGAACACCGGGGAGCTGTTTTTT.

In its sample, this clonotype was seen many times. The V and J genes are TRBV15 and TRBJ1-4; D remains unclear. V lost 5 bases, J lost 5 bases, and 12 bases lay in between. Germline V lookup: CDR1 LNHNV, CDR2 YYDKDF (reference sequence). The CDR3 consists of 14 residues. CDR3 region: CATSLRPGNEKLFF. CDR3 nucleotide sequence: TGTGCCACCAGCTTGCGTCCCGGCAATGAAAAACTGTTTTTT.

The chain links TRBV5-6 to TRBJ1-3; D remains unclear. CDR3 length: 15 amino acids. V lost 0 bases and J lost 0, with 7 bases in between. The germline gives CDR1 SGHDT, CDR2 YYEEEE. The CDR3: CASSLAWISGNTIYF. The CDR3 DNA follows: TGTGCCAGCAGCTTGGCCTGGATCTCTGGAAACACCATATATTTT.

This clonotype was observed a handful of times. This chain uses TRBV12-3 or TRBV12-4 with TRBJ2-3, with D possibly being TRBD2 (5 bases). Trimming removed 3 bases at V and 1 base at J, with 11 bases between. This CDR3 has 15 residues. This CDR3 reads CASSFAGSGTDTQYF. DNA for the CDR3: TGTGCCAGCAGTTTTGCCGGTAGCGGCACAGATACGCAGTATTTT.

This clonotype was found many times. CDR3 sequence: CASSLGGHYGYTF. DNA of the CDR3: TGTGCCAGCAGTTTAGGGGGACACTATGGCTACACCTTC. V usage is TRBV12-3 or TRBV12-4 and J usage is TRBJ1-2, with D possibly being TRBD1 (5 bases). The CDR3 is 13 amino acids. Trimming removed 1 base at V and 3 bases at J, with 6 bases between.

This sequence joins TRBV5-6 and TRBJ2-3; TRBD2 matches at 16 bases. This CDR3 contains 19 residues. V shed 6 bases and J 2 bases; nucleotides not matched to a gene: 12. The germline V gene encodes CDR1 SGHDT and CDR2 YYEEEE. The DNA for the CDR3 is TGTGCCAGCACCGCCGAGGGACTAGCGGGGGGGGGCTACACAGATACGCAGTATTTT. Amino acid sequence: CASTAEGLAGGGYTDTQYF.

This clonotype showed up many times. The chain links TRBV10-3 to TRBJ1-1; TRBD1 matches 9 bases. CDR1 ENHRY and CDR2 SYGVKD come from the germline V gene. The CDR3 length is 14 residues. V shed 4 bases and J 1 base; nucleotides not matched to a gene: 1. The CDR3 loop is CAISGDRANTEAFF. In DNA form, the CDR3 reads TGTGCCATCAGTGGGGACAGGGCGAACACTGAAGCTTTCTTT.

The sample holds many counts of this clonotype. In DNA, the CDR3 is TGCAGCGTTGACCGCGGGGGCGGGGAGCTGTTTTTT. Its protein product is CSVDRGGGELFF. The chain employs TRBV29-1 and TRBJ2-2; 7 nucleotides line up with TRBD2. The CDR3 length is 12 residues. Trimming removed 3 bases from V and 7 bases from J; junction bases left unmatched: 2. Germline V gene sequence: CDR1 SQVTM, CDR2 ANQGSEA.

The V and J genes are TRBV2 and TRBJ1-6; D possibly corresponds to TRBD1 (5 bases). The CDR3 has 12 amino acids. The germline V gene has CDR1 SNHLY and CDR2 FYNNEI. Trimming cost V 8 bases and J 8 bases, with 10 bases left between them. CDR3 sequence reads: CASGREDSPLHF. The CDR3 region has the DNA TGTGCCAGCGGCAGGGAGGATTCACCCCTCCACTTT.

V and J are TRBV7-2 and TRBJ2-1, with D unclear. The V gene's germline CDR1 is SGHTA and CDR2 FQGNSA. The ends were cut back, 4 bases at V and 6 bases at J, with 10 bases in the middle. This CDR3 region has 13 residues. DNA of the CDR3: TGTGCCAGCAGCTCGAGGCATTTCAATGAGCAGTTCTTC. Translated, it gives CASSSRHFNEQFF.

This clonotype was observed a handful of times. This rearrangement joins TRBV2 to TRBJ1-1, with 8 nucleotides matching TRBD1. This CDR3 has 14 amino acids. Germline assignment: CDR1 SNHLY and CDR2 FYNNEI. Trimming cost V 3 bases and J 3 bases; bases outside gene matches: 3. The CDR3, as DNA: TGTGCCAGCAGTGACCGGACAGGGCACACTGAAGCTTTCTTT. It translates to CASSDRTGHTEAFF.

Only a few counts were recorded for this clonotype. The chain recombines TRBV6-1 with TRBJ1-1; D is perhaps TRBD1 (5 bases). The CDR3 spans 13 residues. Trimming took off 6 bases at V and 4 bases at J, with 12 bases between the two ends. Germline assignment: CDR1 MNHNS and CDR2 SASEGT. The CDR3 here is CASSSQRGTEAFF. In nucleotides, the CDR3 is TGTGCCAGCAGCTCCCAAAGGGGCACTGAAGCTTTCTTT.

This chain joins TRBV28 and TRBJ1-2; D not resolved. The V gene lost 2 bases and the J gene lost 6 bases, with 10 bases spanning the gap. The CDR3 is 13 amino acids. Germline V CDR1 and CDR2: MDHEN, SYDVKM. The CDR3 loop is CASSLGCLNGYTF. In DNA form, the CDR3 reads TGTGCCAGCAGTTTAGGGTGCTTGAATGGCTACACCTTC.

The J gene is TRBJ1-1, the V gene TRBV3-1; D ambiguous. Germline V CDR1 and CDR2: LGHDT, YNNKEL (reference sequence). This CDR3 comprises 15 residues. V was clipped by 10 bases and J by 4 bases, with 22 bases between them. DNA of the CDR3: TGTGCCACCTCCCAAGGTTATCAGATTGGCACTGAAGCTTTCTTT. Its protein product is CATSQGYQIGTEAFF.